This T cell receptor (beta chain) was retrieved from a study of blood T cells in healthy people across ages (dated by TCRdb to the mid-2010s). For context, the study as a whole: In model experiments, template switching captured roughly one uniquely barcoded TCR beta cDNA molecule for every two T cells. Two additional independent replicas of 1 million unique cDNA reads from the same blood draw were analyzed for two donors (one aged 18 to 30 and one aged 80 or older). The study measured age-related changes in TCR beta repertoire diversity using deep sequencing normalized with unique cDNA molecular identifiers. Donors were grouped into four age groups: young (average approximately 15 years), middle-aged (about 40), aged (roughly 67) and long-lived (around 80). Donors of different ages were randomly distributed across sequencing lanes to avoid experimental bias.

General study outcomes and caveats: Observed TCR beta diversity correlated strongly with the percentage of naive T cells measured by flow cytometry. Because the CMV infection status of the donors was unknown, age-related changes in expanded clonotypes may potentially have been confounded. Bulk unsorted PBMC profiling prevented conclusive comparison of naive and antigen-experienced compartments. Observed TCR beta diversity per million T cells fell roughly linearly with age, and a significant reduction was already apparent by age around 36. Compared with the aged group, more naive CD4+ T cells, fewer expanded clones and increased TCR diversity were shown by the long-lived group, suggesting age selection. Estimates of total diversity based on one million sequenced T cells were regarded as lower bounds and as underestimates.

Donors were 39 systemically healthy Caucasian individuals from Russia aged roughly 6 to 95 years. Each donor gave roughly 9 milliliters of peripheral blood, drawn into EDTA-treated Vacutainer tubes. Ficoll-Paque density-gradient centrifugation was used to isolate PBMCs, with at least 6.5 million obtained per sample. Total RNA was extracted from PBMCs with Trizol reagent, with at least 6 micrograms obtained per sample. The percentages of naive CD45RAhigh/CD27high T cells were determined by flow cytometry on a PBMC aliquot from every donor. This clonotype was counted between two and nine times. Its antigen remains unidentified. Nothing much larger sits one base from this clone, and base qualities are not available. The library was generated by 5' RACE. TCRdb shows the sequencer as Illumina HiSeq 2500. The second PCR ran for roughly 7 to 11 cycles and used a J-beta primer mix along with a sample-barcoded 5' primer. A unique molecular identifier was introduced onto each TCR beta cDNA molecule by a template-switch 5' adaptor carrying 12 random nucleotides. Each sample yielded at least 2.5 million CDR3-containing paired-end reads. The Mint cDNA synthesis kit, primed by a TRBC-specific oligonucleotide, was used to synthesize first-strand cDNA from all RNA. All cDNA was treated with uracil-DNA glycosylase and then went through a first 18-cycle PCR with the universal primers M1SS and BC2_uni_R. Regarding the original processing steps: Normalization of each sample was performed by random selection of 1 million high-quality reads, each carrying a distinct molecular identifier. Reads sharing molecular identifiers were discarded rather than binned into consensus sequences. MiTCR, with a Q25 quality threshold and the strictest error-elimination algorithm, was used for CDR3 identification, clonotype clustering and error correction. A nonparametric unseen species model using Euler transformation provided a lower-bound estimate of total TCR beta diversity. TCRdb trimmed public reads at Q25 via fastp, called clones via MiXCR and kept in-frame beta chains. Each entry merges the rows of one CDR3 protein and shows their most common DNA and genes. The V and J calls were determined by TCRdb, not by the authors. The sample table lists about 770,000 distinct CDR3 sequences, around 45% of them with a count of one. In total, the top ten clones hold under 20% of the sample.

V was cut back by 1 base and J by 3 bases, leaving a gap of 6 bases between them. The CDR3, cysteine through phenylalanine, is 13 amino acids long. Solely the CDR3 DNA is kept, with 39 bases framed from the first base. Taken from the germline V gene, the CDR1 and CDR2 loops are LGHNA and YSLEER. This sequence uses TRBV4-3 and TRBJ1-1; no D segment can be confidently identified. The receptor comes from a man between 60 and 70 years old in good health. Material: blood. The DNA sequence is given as TGCGCCAGCAGCCAAGGAGCGGACACTGAAGCTTTCTTT. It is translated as CASSQGADTEAFF.